This TCR beta chain was retrieved from a study of T-cell reconstitution after alpha-beta-depleted transplantation in children. Study-wide findings and caveats: At day 60, the high TCRbeta diversity found in some patients originated from recipient T cells and thymic progenitors that had survived. Hyperexpanded clones declined; after one year, newly produced T cells mostly supplied diversity.

The sample holds many counts of this clonotype. Antigen unknown. Unique molecular identifiers were incorporated into the prepared TCRbeta library. TCRdb passed the PCR reads through MiXCR, listing each CDR3 protein once. The data contain hundreds of thousands of distinct CDR3 sequences, roughly a tenth of them singletons. Trimming cost V 1 base and J 3 bases, with 14 bases left between them. The germline V gene has CDR1 MGHDK and CDR2 SYGVNS. The length of the CDR3 is 16 residues. The sample here was PBMCs, taken before TCRalphabeta/CD19-depleted stem cell transplant. The gene calls are TRBV25-1 and TRBJ2-3; no firm D call. The sequence was obtained from a boy in the first two years of life with acute myeloid leukemia, due to receive a stem cell transplant. CDR3 nucleotides: TGTGCCAGCAGTGAATCCCAGCGTCCCGGTACAGATACGCAGTATTTT. Translating it yields CASSESQRPGTDTQYF.